Sequencing of this TCR beta chain was carried out in a study of T-cell memory formation after mild COVID-19. This clonotype was seen just once. Its antigen is currently unknown. TCRdb reprocessed the 5' RACE reads via MiXCR and lists one record per CDR3 protein. The repertoire holds hundreds of thousands of distinct CDR3 sequences, 20% to 25% seen once, with roughly 21% in the top ten. V shed 4 bases and J 4 bases; nucleotides not matched to a gene: 10. The CDR3 loop spans 15 amino acids. The germline CDR1 and CDR2 sequences are SGDLS and YYNGEE. General study findings and limits: Memory cells collected pre-infection included some clones that later responded, suggesting cross-reactive memory joined.

Material: PBMCs or a T cell subset sorted from them (not recorded which). The receptor comes from a man aged 18-30 years who had mild COVID-19 (a few samples of this study predate the infection). Cell type and time point are not known. The chain couples TRBV9 to TRBJ1-2; TRBD1 matches 7 bases. In DNA form, the CDR3 reads TGTGCCAGCAGCCCCACCTCCGGGACAGTCTATGGCTACACCTTC. Protein: CASSPTSGTVYGYTF.